The rows below give T cell receptor beta chains drawn from one sample of a study of metastatic and nonmetastatic thyroid tumors. TCRdb re-analyzed the PCR reads through MiXCR. The sample records more than 25,000 clones, 7% to 8% being singletons. The sample taken for sequencing was blood. The receptors come from a female donor with papillary thyroid cancer or a benign thyroid nodule (not recorded which). Some clones in this sample may be carry-over from other donors' samples. Each CDR3 is given with its conserved first and last residue.

>13|TRBJ2-2|TRBV6-2/TRBV6-3
CASAPSSTRELFF
>16|TRBJ1-1|TRBV6-2/TRBV6-3
CASSSQWGLKSTEAFF
>16|TRBJ2-1|TRBV11-2
CASSPTSGRAKGGQFF
>18|TRBJ2-5|TRBV2
CASTHTRGVGGGQETQYF
>15|TRBJ1-2|TRBV20-1
CSARDAGAASNGYTF
>14|TRBJ2-5|TRBV27
CASSLLGASGTQYF
>17|TRBJ1-5|TRBV12-3/TRBV12-4
CASSLGQGAGGNQPQHF
>15|TRBJ1-4|TRBV28
CASSFGGSEDEKLFF
>14|TRBJ2-3|TRBV6-1
CASRRTGSTDTQYF
>16|TRBJ1-5|TRBV5-1
CASSLGTGIINQPQHF
>17|TRBJ2-1|TRBV10-3
CAIRRSLAGETYNEQFF
>14|TRBJ1-1|TRBV29-1
CSVGPGQGASVSFF
>14|TRBJ2-5|TRBV12-3/TRBV12-4
CASSLAGGKETQYF
>15|TRBJ2-1|TRBV6-6
CASSYGRTSNNEQFF
>13|TRBJ1-4|TRBV20-1
CSVRGQPNEKLFF
>16|TRBJ2-1|TRBV4-1
CASSQDTTVAYNEQFF
>16|TRBJ1-2|TRBV18
CASSRRAQGGNYGYTF
>16|TRBJ2-3|TRBV20-1
CSARGVTSGGADTQYF
>15|TRBJ2-3|TRBV11-2
CASSRQREGTDTQYF
>13|TRBJ1-2|TRBV19
CASSPDRDYGYTF
>14|TRBJ2-7|TRBV11-2
CASSLTGGINEQYF
>14|TRBJ2-2|TRBV24-1
CATSDYRALGELFF
>14|TRBJ1-2|TRBV5-5
CASTRTESNYGYTF
>15|TRBJ2-1|TRBV10-2
CASSESRGGFHEQFF
>14|TRBJ1-5|TRBV19
CASSKGADNQPQHF
>12|TRBJ2-7|TRBV7-2
CASSGVSYEQYF
>15|TRBJ2-1|TRBV5-1
CASSTDEYSYNEQFF
>15|TRBJ2-3|TRBV6-1
CASSDGLAGRDTQYF
>16|TRBJ2-5|TRBV6-2/TRBV6-3
CASSPGTSGIGETQYF
>14|TRBJ1-1|TRBV6-1
CASSEAISYTEAFF
>13|TRBJ2-5|TRBV20-1
CSAPGLAKETQYF
>13|TRBJ2-3|TRBV29-1
CSVERIYEDTQYF
>18|TRBJ2-3|TRBV20-1
CSASAWGLSGSSTDTQYF
>15|TRBJ2-1|TRBV7-7
CASSSGLAGPNEQFF
>15|TRBJ2-3|TRBV11-1
CASRRQGRGADTQYF
>15|TRBJ2-7|TRBV12-3/TRBV12-4
CASSPGHPRSHEQYF
>16|TRBJ2-5|TRBV12-3/TRBV12-4
CASSFFTGGGLETQYF
>11|TRBJ1-1|TRBV6-1
CASRVIGESFF
>15|TRBJ2-5|TRBV3-1
CASSQVGQIQETQYF
>14|TRBJ2-7|TRBV3-1
CASSLSGGAYEQYF
>15|TRBJ2-5|TRBV24-1
CATSDLSGYEETQYF
>12|TRBJ2-3|TRBV7-2
CASSRSADTQYF
>14|TRBJ2-7|TRBV5-4
CASSPDRSSYEQYF
>16|TRBJ2-7|TRBV5-1
CASSLGSSPKSYEQYF
>12|TRBJ2-7|TRBV20-1
CSASGGAYEQYF
>15|TRBJ1-6|TRBV28
CASSQHYGLGSPLHF
>14|TRBJ2-7|TRBV6-1
CASTDDWPAGEQYF
>12|TRBJ2-5|TRBV19
CASSINGETQYF
>11|TRBJ2-7|TRBV6-1
CATLRADEQYF
>15|TRBJ1-6|TRBV13
CASSYNRGDNSPLHF
>15|TRBJ2-3|TRBV27
CASSTYGQGTDTQYF
>15|TRBJ1-2|TRBV5-6
CASSLVGQGISGYTF
>14|TRBJ1-1|TRBV5-4
CASSFIERDTEAFF
>13|TRBJ1-2|TRBV24-1
CATSDSGDYGYTF
>14|TRBJ1-4|TRBV3-1
CASSQEVRDEKLFF